This is a list of T cell receptor beta chains from one sample in a study of blood T cells in healthy people across ages. Using its own MiXCR run on the 5' RACE reads, TCRdb lists one record per CDR3 protein. The sample includes 1.5 million to 2 million distinct CDR3 sequences, about 31% of them seen just once. Material: blood. The receptors come from a woman aged 25 to 39 in good health. CDR3s include the opening cysteine and the closing phenylalanine or tryptophan. Fields, in order: CDR3 DNA, CDR3 protein, D gene, clone size, CDR3 length, J gene, V gene. A D gene is named only where the DNA matches it firmly. Clone size is not always given. Where it is, it says once, few, many or a class for expanded clones.

TGCAGTGCTAGAGACTTAGGGCTTGACAATGAGCAGTTCTTC	CSARDLGLDNEQFF	-	-	14	TRBJ2-1	TRBV20-1
TGTGCCAGCAGTGACTTCCACGAGCAGTACTTC	CASSDFHEQYF	-	few	11	TRBJ2-7	TRBV6-4
TGCGCCAGCAGCCACCTAGCGGTCTCCTACAATGAGCAGTTCTTC	CASSHLAVSYNEQFF	TRBD2	many	15	TRBJ2-1	TRBV4-1
TGTGCCAGCAGCCCCCCCAGTCTCGGGGGCGAGCAGTACTTC	CASSPPSLGGEQYF	-	few	14	TRBJ2-7	TRBV12-3/TRBV12-4
TGCAGTGCTAGTCGGGGGATTAGCGGGAGGGGAACAGATACGCAGTATTTT	CSASRGISGRGTDTQYF	TRBD2	few	17	TRBJ2-3	TRBV20-1
TGTGCCAGCAGCCAAAGAATGGCGGGGGACAATGAGCAGTTCTTC	CASSQRMAGDNEQFF	TRBD2	few	15	TRBJ2-1	TRBV4-2
TGTACCAACAGCCAAGAGGCGGCCCCGGATACGCAGTATTTT	CTNSQEAAPDTQYF	-	-	14	TRBJ2-3	TRBV3-1
TGCAGCGTGGATACAGGGGTGGGAATGGCCGGGGAGCTGTTTTTT	CSVDTGVGMAGELFF	TRBD1	-	15	TRBJ2-2	TRBV29-1
TGTGCCATCAGTGAAGCCAGGGGGTCCAACGAGCAGTACTTC	CAISEARGSNEQYF	TRBD1	-	14	TRBJ2-7	TRBV10-3
TGTGCCAGCAGTCCCCGGCTAGCGGGAGGTACTCAGAGCTCCTACAATGAGCAGTTCTTC	CASSPRLAGGTQSSYNEQFF	TRBD2	-	20	TRBJ2-1	TRBV27
TGTGCCAGCATGAGCAGCTATGGCTACACCTTC	CASMSSYGYTF	-	-	11	TRBJ1-2	TRBV7-2
TGTGCCAGCATTGACAGTTTCTACAATGAGCAGTTCTTC	CASIDSFYNEQFF	-	-	13	TRBJ2-1	TRBV7-2
TGTGCCAGCGTACCCGGGGCAGCTCCGAACACTGAAGCTTTCTTT	CASVPGAAPNTEAFF	-	-	15	TRBJ1-1	TRBV27
TGCAGTGCTACTGGACAGGGGGCTAGGAATTCACCCCTCCACTTT	CSATGQGARNSPLHF	TRBD1	few	15	TRBJ1-6	TRBV20-1
TGCGCCAGCAGTGACACCCTAACCGGGGAGCTGTTTTTT	CASSDTLTGELFF	-	few	13	TRBJ2-2	TRBV10-1
TGCAGTGCTTGCCCCTTCACGCTAGTCCAAGGCAATGAGCAGGTCTTC	CSACPFTLVQGNEQVF	-	-	16	TRBJ2-1	TRBV20-1
TGCACTCTATCAGCGGGAGGGATGAAATACAATGAGCAGTTCTTC	CTLSAGGMKYNEQFF	TRBD2	-	15	TRBJ2-1	TRBV20-1
TGTGCCAGCAGGCACTGGGAATACAATGAGCAGTTCTTC	CASRHWEYNEQFF	-	-	13	TRBJ2-1	TRBV27
TGTGCCAGCAGCTTGGGACCAGATAGGGCGGCCAACGTCCTGACTTTC	CASSLGPDRAANVLTF	-	-	16	TRBJ2-6	TRBV7-3
TGTGCCAGCAGCTTAGATCCAGCGGCCAATGAGCAGTTCTTC	CASSLDPAANEQFF	-	few	14	TRBJ2-1	TRBV7-6
TGTGCCAGCAGCTTCGGACTAGTAAGGGGGTACGAGCAGTACTTC	CASSFGLVRGYEQYF	-	-	15	TRBJ2-7	TRBV7-2
TGTGCCAGCAGTGAGATAGGGAGTGTCACTGAAGCTTTCTTT	CASSEIGSVTEAFF	-	-	14	TRBJ1-1	TRBV2
TGTGCCAGCAGCTCCCTATACCGGGACGGAAGGGGAGAGACCCAGTACTTC	CASSSLYRDGRGETQYF	-	-	17	TRBJ2-5	TRBV11-1
TGTGCCAGCAGCTTAAAGGGACTAGCGGGACCGCAAGAGACCCAGTACTTC	CASSLKGLAGPQETQYF	TRBD2	few	17	TRBJ2-5	TRBV7-3
TGTGCCAGCAGCAGATACAGGGTTACCGGGCAGAACACTGAAGCTTTCTTT	CASSRYRVTGQNTEAFF	-	-	17	TRBJ1-1	TRBV6-6
TGCAGCGGGTGGACAGGGGGCACAGATACGCAGTATTTT	CSGWTGGTDTQYF	TRBD1	many	13	TRBJ2-3	TRBV29-1
TGTGCCAGCAGCGCAACCGGCGGACAGGGGAGGACTGAAGCTTTCTTT	CASSATGGQGRTEAFF	TRBD1	few	16	TRBJ1-1	TRBV7-3
TGTGCCAGCAGCGGATACAGGGGCCCCCTATACAATGAGCAGTTCTTC	CASSGYRGPLYNEQFF	TRBD1	-	16	TRBJ2-1	TRBV9
TGTGCCAGCAGCCAAGAGGGCCGATACCAAGAGACCCAGTACTTC	CASSQEGRYQETQYF	-	few	15	TRBJ2-5	TRBV3-1
TGTGCCAGCAGCCCCAACGCACAGACCCAGTACTTC	CASSPNAQTQYF	-	-	12	TRBJ2-5	TRBV28
TGCGCCAGCAGCCAAGAGAGGACGTTGGGGGATCAGCCCCAGCATTTT	CASSQERTLGDQPQHF	-	-	16	TRBJ1-5	TRBV4-1
TGTGCCAGCAGCTTGGGCGGGTCTTGGTACAATGAGCAGTTCTTC	CASSLGGSWYNEQFF	-	-	15	TRBJ2-1	TRBV5-6
TGTGCCACCCTGCTTGGCGATGAGCAGTTCTTC	CATLLGDEQFF	-	few	11	TRBJ2-1	TRBV27